These 24 T cell receptor beta chains originate from one sample sequenced in a study of shared clonotypes between healthy human individuals. Clones were read by immunoSEQ multiplex PCR, and TCRdb kept only the in-frame ones, dropping some. The sample consists of about 2.1 million clones, roughly 91% of them appearing once. The naive CD8 subset, CD45RO-negative cells positively selected for CCR7, excluded terminally differentiated effector memory CD45RA+ cells. Sequences were obtained from naive CD8+ T cells from PBMCs. Receptors were obtained from a man aged 18 to 30 in good health. Some clones in this sample may be carry-over from other donors' samples.

The V gene is TRBV6-5, the J gene TRBJ1-1, with no clear D. V was pared by 2 bases and J by 0 bases, with 10 bases between. CDR3 length equals 15 residues. Germline V gene data show CDR1 as MNHEY and CDR2 as SVGAGI. CDR3 loop: CASSYGEAVNTEAFF. CDR3 nucleotide sequence: TGTGCCAGCAGTTACGGGGAGGCGGTGAACACTGAAGCTTTCTTT.

This clone has only one observation. This sequence joins TRBV4-1 and TRBJ1-2, with 11 bases aligning to TRBD1. The CDR3 extends over 15 amino acids. Germline CDR1 and CDR2: MGHRA and YSYEKL. The V segment lost 3 bases and the J segment 7 bases; nucleotides outside the gene matches: 7. This CDR3 reads CASSHLLGQGAGYTF. DNA of the CDR3: TGCGCCAGCAGCCACCTTCTTGGACAGGGGGCTGGCTACACCTTC.

This clone was seen more than once but under ten times. V and J are TRBV5-1 and TRBJ1-2; maybe TRBD1 (6 bases). CDR3 length: 12 residues. Trimming removed 0 bases from V and 6 bases from J, with 6 bases in between. The germline CDR1 and CDR2 sequences are SGHRS and YFSETQ. The CDR3 reads CASSLEGDGYTF. The CDR3, as DNA: TGCGCCAGCAGCTTGGAGGGGGATGGCTACACCTTC.

The chain has TRBV7-6 and TRBJ2-7; D not resolved. The V end was cut by 4 bases, the J end by 6 bases, with 16 bases between. Per the germline V gene, CDR1 is SGHVS and CDR2 is FNYEAQ. CDR3 size: 14 residues. The CDR3 nucleotides read TGTGCCAGCAGCTCACAACCGGATGGGTCCGAGCAGTACTTC. Residues: CASSSQPDGSEQYF.

The J gene is TRBJ1-4, the V gene TRBV30; D possibly corresponds to TRBD1 (5 bases). CDR1 GTSNPN and CDR2 SVGIG come from the germline V gene (reference sequence). This CDR3 comprises 13 residues. V dropped 2 bases and J dropped 5 bases, with 9 bases sitting between them. In DNA, the CDR3 is TGTGCCTGGAGTTGGGGGGGGAATGAAAAACTGTTTTTT. As protein: CAWSWGGNEKLFF.

DNA for the CDR3: TGTGCCAGCAGCGTAGGGCCTAGCGGTCATTCCTACGAGCAGTACTTC. As protein: CASSVGPSGHSYEQYF. This chain connects TRBV9 to TRBJ2-7; 7 nucleotides align to TRBD2. The CDR3 length is 16 residues. CDR1 is SGDLS, CDR2 YYNGEE, per germline. With 0 bases clipped from V and 1 base from J, the junction kept 7 bases outside the gene matches.

J is TRBJ2-1 and V is TRBV11-3; 7 nucleotides line up with TRBD1. The CDR3 spans 15 residues. Germline CDR1 is SGHNT and CDR2 is YENEEA. The J segment lost 5 bases and the V segment lost 4 bases, leaving 8 bases of the junction unmatched. The CDR3 DNA reads as TGTGCCAGCAGCTCTCCGGGACAGACACACAATGAGCAGTTCTTC. It codes for CASSSPGQTHNEQFF.

The V call is TRBV28, the J call TRBJ1-1; tentative D call: TRBD1 (6 bases). Germline V gives CDR1 MDHEN, CDR2 SYDVKM. Trimming pared 4 bases from V and 1 base from J, leaving 10 bases between. The CDR3 length is 14 residues. The DNA for the CDR3 is TGTGCCAGCAGTTCTCACAGGGAGAACACTGAAGCTTTCTTT. Amino acids: CASSSHRENTEAFF.

The chain has TRBV19 and TRBJ1-1; D perhaps matches TRBD1 (5 bases). Germline V gives CDR1 LNHDA, CDR2 SQIVND (reference sequence). Between the trimmed V and J ends, which lost 7 bases and 1 base, there was a span of 13 bases. The CDR3 consists of 14 residues. The CDR3 DNA reads as TGTGCCAGTACTGTGAGGGGAGGGAACACTGAAGCTTTCTTT. It translates to CASTVRGGNTEAFF. The entire variable domain, with the rest obtained from reference TRBV19 and TRBJ1-1, is as follows: DGGITQSPKYLFRKEGQNVTLSCEQNLNHDAMYWYRQDPGQGLRLIYYSQIVNDFQKGDIAEGYSVSREKKESFPLTVTSAQKNPTAFYLCASTVRGGNTEAFFGQGTRLTVV.

In this sample, this clone turned up once. CDR3 nucleotides: TGTGCCAGCTTCCTCCCGGAGGGACCCTACGAGCAGTACTTC. Its protein is CASFLPEGPYEQYF. The genes are TRBV6-1 and TRBJ2-7, with TRBD2 as a possible D gene (6 bases). V was trimmed by 8 bases and J by 2 bases, leaving 16 bases between them. This CDR3 comprises 14 residues. Per germline, CDR1 MNHNS and CDR2 SASEGT.

This rearrangement joins TRBV6-6 to TRBJ2-7, with a weak D call TRBD2 (6 bases). The CDR3 totals 16 residues. The germline gives CDR1 MNHNY, CDR2 SVGAGI (reference sequence). V lost 4 bases and J 0 bases, leaving 16 bases between the germline ends. The CDR3 loop is CASSLSPSGASYEQYF. The CDR3 region has the DNA TGTGCCAGCAGTTTGTCTCCCTCGGGAGCCTCCTACGAGCAGTACTTC.

The rearrangement uses TRBV11-2 and TRBJ1-1, with D hard to call. V gave up 1 base and J gave up 5 bases, with 11 bases separating them. Germline V lookup: CDR1 SGHAT, CDR2 FQNNGV. The CDR3 runs to 14 residues. The CDR3 sequence is CASSLGSVWTEAFF. CDR3 bases: TGTGCCAGCAGCTTAGGCAGCGTCTGGACTGAAGCTTTCTTT.

The rearrangement links TRBV7-3 to TRBJ2-5, with D unclear. The CDR3 runs to 13 residues. Germline assignment: CDR1 SGHTA and CDR2 FQGTGA. V lost 2 bases to trimming and J lost 5 bases, with 9 bases between them. The CDR3 is CASSLSVRETQYF. The CDR3 DNA is TGTGCCAGCAGCTTATCCGTTCGGGAGACCCAGTACTTC.

V usage is TRBV27 and J usage is TRBJ2-5; 7 bases are a match to TRBD1. Trimming removed 3 bases from V and 3 bases from J; junction bases left unmatched: 16. The CDR3 totals 18 residues. Germline loops: CDR1 MNHEY, CDR2 SMNVEV (reference sequence). Here the CDR3 reads CASSFQRHRQGEEETQYF. The CDR3 coding sequence is TGTGCCAGCAGTTTCCAACGACACCGACAGGGTGAGGAAGAGACCCAGTACTTC.

The chain carries TRBV4-1 and TRBJ2-1; a weak D match, TRBD2 (5 bases). This CDR3 is 12 amino acids long. V was cut by 5 bases and J by 4 bases, with 6 bases left in between. From germline, CDR1 is MGHRA and CDR2 YSYEKL. The CDR3 sequence: CASSERYNEQFF. The CDR3 bases are TGCGCCAGCAGCGAGCGGTACAATGAGCAGTTCTTC.

The chain is built from TRBV27 and TRBJ1-4, with D unclear. V was cut by 5 bases and J by 5 bases, with 12 bases left in between. The CDR3 is 14 residues long. Germline assignment: CDR1 MNHEY and CDR2 SMNVEV (reference sequence). For the CDR3, the DNA is TGTGCCAGCAGTCCATTGGACGGAAATGAAAAACTGTTTTTT. It translates to CASSPLDGNEKLFF.

The genes are TRBV4-1 and TRBJ2-1; no firm D call. The CDR3 covers 18 residues. Germline CDR1 reads MGHRA; CDR2 reads YSYEKL. V lost 0 bases and J 5 bases, leaving 20 bases between the germline ends. Here the CDR3 DNA reads TGCGCCAGCAGCCAAGATCCGGCTTCTTTTGGCCTCAACAATGAGCAGTTCTTC. Translation gives CASSQDPASFGLNNEQFF.

The genes are TRBV9 and TRBJ2-7; D is possibly TRBD2 (5 bases). Germline CDR1 SGDLS, CDR2 YYNGEE. V lost 0 bases and J lost 5, with 12 bases in between. This CDR3 contains 14 residues. The CDR3 loop reads CASSVGGSWDEQYF. The CDR3, as DNA: TGTGCCAGCAGCGTAGGAGGGAGCTGGGACGAGCAGTACTTC.

The chain links TRBV10-3 to TRBJ2-1, with 10 bases matching TRBD2. V lost 2 bases to trimming and J lost 8 bases; unmatched junction nucleotides: 9. The CDR3 length is 16 residues. The germline gives CDR1 ENHRY, CDR2 SYGVKD. The CDR3 protein is CAISESQAGGLDEQFF. For the CDR3, the DNA is TGTGCCATCAGTGAGAGTCAAGCGGGAGGGCTCGATGAGCAGTTCTTC.

The chain carries TRBV7-9 and TRBJ2-7, with D perhaps matching TRBD2 (5 bases). V gave up 0 bases and J gave up 4 bases, with 13 bases separating them. Germline assignment: CDR1 SEHNR and CDR2 FQNEAQ (reference sequence). This CDR3 is 15 amino acids long. The DNA for the CDR3 is TGTGCCAGCAGCTTAGCTAGCGCGCCAACATACGAGCAGTACTTC. Translation: CASSLASAPTYEQYF.

As concerns this clone: The same CDR3 arises from other DNA sequences in this sample as well. The chain carries TRBV9 and TRBJ1-2; no reliable D call. V gave up 0 bases and J gave up 2 bases, with 11 bases separating them. CDR3 size: 15 residues. Per the germline V gene, CDR1 is SGDLS and CDR2 is YYNGEE. The CDR3 DNA follows: TGTGCCAGCAGCGTAGCAGGTGACGGAAACTATGGCTACACCTTC. Translated, it gives CASSVAGDGNYGYTF.

The chain recombines TRBV7-9 with TRBJ2-3; possible D gene TRBD2, 6 bases. In germline, CDR1 is SEHNR, CDR2 FQNEAQ (reference sequence). V lost 5 bases and J lost 4, with 19 bases in between. There are 16 residues in the CDR3. DNA of the CDR3: TGTGCCAGCAGCCACCGACTAGGAAACCCTTCAGATACGCAGTATTTT. Translating it yields CASSHRLGNPSDTQYF.

The chain has TRBV9 and TRBJ2-5; 9 positions match TRBD2. CDR1 SGDLS and CDR2 YYNGEE come from the germline V gene. The ends lost 4 bases at V and 2 bases at J; junction bases unmatched: 9. This CDR3 spans 16 amino acids. The CDR3 region is CASSPTPSGAQETQYF. The CDR3 bases are TGTGCCAGCAGCCCAACCCCTAGCGGGGCTCAAGAGACCCAGTACTTC.

The chain has TRBV27 and TRBJ1-1; no clear D. CDR1 is MNHEY, CDR2 SMNVEV, per germline (reference sequence). This CDR3 spans 13 amino acids. Trimming took 6 bases from V and 3 from J, leaving 11 bases between them. The CDR3 bases are TGTGCCAGCAGCTATCTGGGTGACACTGAAGCTTTCTTT. Translating gives CASSYLGDTEAFF.